This paragraph covers one T cell receptor beta chain sequence. Assay used: immunoSEQ multiplex PCR; TCRdb lists only in-frame clones, some missing. The table shows roughly 47,000 clones, with about four fifths occurring only once. This sample stems from a study of T cells in tumors after PD-1 blockade. The V gene lost 2 bases and the J gene lost 4 bases, with 14 bases spanning the gap. Germline assignment: CDR1 LNHDA and CDR2 SQIVND (reference sequence). This CDR3 has 15 amino acids. The source is a human donor with basal cell carcinoma. The material was PBMCs, obtained before anti-PD-1 treatment. The rearrangement uses TRBV19 and TRBJ1-1; no clear D. The CDR3 nucleotides are TGTGCCAGTAGTATAAGGGCAGCTAGGAGCACTGAAGCTTTCTTT. Translation gives CASSIRAARSTEAFF.